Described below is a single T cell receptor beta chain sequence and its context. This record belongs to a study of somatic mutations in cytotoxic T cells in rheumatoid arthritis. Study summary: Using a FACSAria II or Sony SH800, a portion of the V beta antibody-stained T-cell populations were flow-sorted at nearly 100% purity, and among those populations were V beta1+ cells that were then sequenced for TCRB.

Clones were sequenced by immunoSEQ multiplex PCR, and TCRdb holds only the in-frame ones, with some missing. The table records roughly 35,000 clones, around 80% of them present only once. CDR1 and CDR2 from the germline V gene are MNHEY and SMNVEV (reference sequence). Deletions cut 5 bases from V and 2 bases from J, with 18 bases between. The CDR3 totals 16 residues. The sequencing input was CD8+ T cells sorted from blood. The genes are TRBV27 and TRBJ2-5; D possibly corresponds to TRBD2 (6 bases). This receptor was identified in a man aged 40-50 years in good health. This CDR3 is CASSRLTRGGQETQYF. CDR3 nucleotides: TGTGCCAGCAGTCGACTAACGAGGGGAGGTCAAGAGACCCAGTACTTC.